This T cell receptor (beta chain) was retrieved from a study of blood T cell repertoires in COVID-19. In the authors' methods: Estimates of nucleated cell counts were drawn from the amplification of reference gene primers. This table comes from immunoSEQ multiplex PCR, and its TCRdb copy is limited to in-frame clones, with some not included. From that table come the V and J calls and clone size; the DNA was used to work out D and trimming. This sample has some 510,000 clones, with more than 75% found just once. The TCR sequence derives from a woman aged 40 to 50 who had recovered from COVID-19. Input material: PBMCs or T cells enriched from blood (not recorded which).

CDR3 bases: TGTGCCAGCAGCCTCGGGACAGATAATTCACCCCTCCACTTT. It translates to CASSLGTDNSPLHF. The chain links TRBV3-1 (or the pseudogene TRBV3-2) to TRBJ1-6; 7 bases are shared with TRBD1. Germline assignment: CDR1 LGHDT and CDR2 YNNKEL (reference sequence). This CDR3 comprises 14 residues. V was pared by 4 bases and J by 5 bases, with 2 bases of the junction left unmatched.